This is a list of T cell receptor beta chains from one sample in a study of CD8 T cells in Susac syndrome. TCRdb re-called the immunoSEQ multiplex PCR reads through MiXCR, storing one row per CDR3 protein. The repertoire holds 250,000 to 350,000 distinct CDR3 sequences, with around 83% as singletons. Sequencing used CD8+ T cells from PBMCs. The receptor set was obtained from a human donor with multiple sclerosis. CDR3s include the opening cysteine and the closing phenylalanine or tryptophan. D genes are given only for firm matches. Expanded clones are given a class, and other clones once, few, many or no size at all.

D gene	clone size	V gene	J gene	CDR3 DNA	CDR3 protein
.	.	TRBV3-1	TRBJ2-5	TGTGCCAGCAGCCAAGATTTGAACATTCAAGAGACCCAGTACTTC	CASSQDLNIQETQYF
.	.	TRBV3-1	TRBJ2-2	TGTGCCAGCAGCCAAGCAAGGGGGGCCGGGGAGCTGTTTTTT	CASSQARGAGELFF
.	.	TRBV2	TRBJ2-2	TGTGCCAGCAGTGAACGGACTTCCACCGGGGAGCTGTTTTTT	CASSERTSTGELFF
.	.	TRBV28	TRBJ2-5	TGTGCCAGCACCACCGGGACAAGAACTGGAGAGACCCAGTACTTC	CASTTGTRTGETQYF
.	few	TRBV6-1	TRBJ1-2	TGTGCCAGCAGTCTCTCCTCTAACTATGGCTACACCTTC	CASSLSSNYGYTF
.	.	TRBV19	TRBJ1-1	TGTGCCAGTAGTATAGATAATGGGGGGATCCCTGAAGCTTTCTTT	CASSIDNGGIPEAFF
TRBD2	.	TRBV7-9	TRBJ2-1	TGTGCCAGCAGCTTAGACTTCCTGGGGCGGGAGGTAATCAATGAGCAGTTCTTC	CASSLDFLGREVINEQFF
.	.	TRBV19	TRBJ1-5	TGTGCCAGTAGTATTTCGGGCAGAAGCAATCAGCCCCAGCATTTT	CASSISGRSNQPQHF
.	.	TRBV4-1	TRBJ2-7	TGCGCCAGCAGCCAAGGGACTTCTGCAACCTACGAGCAGTACTTC	CASSQGTSATYEQYF
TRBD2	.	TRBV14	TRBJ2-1	TGTGCCAGCAGCCTCCGTTCAGCGGGAGTAGTAGACAATGAGCAGTTCTTC	CASSLRSAGVVDNEQFF
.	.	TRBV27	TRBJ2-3	TGTGCCAGCAGTATACTTGGCTCAGATACGCAGTATTTT	CASSILGSDTQYF
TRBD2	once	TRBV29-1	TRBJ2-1	TGCAGCGGGACTAGCAACCATGAGCAGTTCTTC	CSGTSNHEQFF
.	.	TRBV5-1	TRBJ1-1	TGCGCCAGCAGCTTGGTGACGGGCTATGAAGCTTTCTTT	CASSLVTGYEAFF
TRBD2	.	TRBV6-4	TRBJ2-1	TGTGCCAGCAGTGACGGGGTAGCGGGAGGAAACGCTGAGCAGTTCTTC	CASSDGVAGGNAEQFF
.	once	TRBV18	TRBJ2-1	TGTGCCAGCTCACCACCGATACCCGGGGAGCAGTTCTTC	CASSPPIPGEQFF
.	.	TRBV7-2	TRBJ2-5	TGTGCCAGCAGAACCTCGCAGGGTAAATTGGAGACCCAGTACTTC	CASRTSQGKLETQYF
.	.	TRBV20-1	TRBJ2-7	TGCAGTGCTAGAGATGGGGGCGGGAGCTCCTACGAGCAGTACTTC	CSARDGGGSSYEQYF
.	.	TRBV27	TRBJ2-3	TGTGCCAGCAGTTTATTTGTAGGGCGCACAGATACGCAGTATTTT	CASSLFVGRTDTQYF
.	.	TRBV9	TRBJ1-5	TGTGCCAGCAGCGTAGCCGGTAATAGCAATCAGCCCCAGCATTTT	CASSVAGNSNQPQHF
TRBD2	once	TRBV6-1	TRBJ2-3	TGTGCCAGCAGCCGGACTAGCGGGAGGGTGAGAGATACGCAGTATTTT	CASSRTSGRVRDTQYF
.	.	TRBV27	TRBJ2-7	TGTGCCAGCAGTCCCTGGAGAGATCGGCGGGAGCAGTACTTC	CASSPWRDRREQYF
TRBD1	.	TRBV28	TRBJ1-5	TGTGCCAGCAGCATACGAGACAGGGAAAATCAGCCCCAGCATTTT	CASSIRDRENQPQHF
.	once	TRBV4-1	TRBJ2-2	TGCGCCAGCAGCCCAGACGGCAGATTTAACACCGGGGAGCTGTTTTTT	CASSPDGRFNTGELFF
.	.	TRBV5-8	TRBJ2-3	TGTGCCAGCAGCTCAGTTGGGGATACGCAGTATTTT	CASSSVGDTQYF
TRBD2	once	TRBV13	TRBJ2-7	TGTGCCAGCAGCCCCGGCGCTAGCGGGAGGTCGTATAACGAGCAGTACTTC	CASSPGASGRSYNEQYF
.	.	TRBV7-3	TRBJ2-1	TGTGCCAGCAGCTTACTCGCTAATGAGCAGTTCTTC	CASSLLANEQFF
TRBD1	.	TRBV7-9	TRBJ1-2	TGTGCCAGCAACTGCTGGGACAGGGGCTACACCTTC	CASNCWDRGYTF
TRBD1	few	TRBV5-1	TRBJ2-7	TGCGCCAGCAGCTTGCCCCGGGACAGCTCCTACGAGCAGTACTTC	CASSLPRDSSYEQYF
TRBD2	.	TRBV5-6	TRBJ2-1	TGTGCCAGCACCGCTAGACTAGCGGGTTTGACCTACAATGAGCAGTTCTTC	CASTARLAGLTYNEQFF
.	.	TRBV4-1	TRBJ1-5	TGCGCCAGCAGCCAAGACGGGGAGGGCTATAGCAATCAGCCCCAGCATTTT	CASSQDGEGYSNQPQHF
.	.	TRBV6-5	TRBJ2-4	TGTGCCAGCAGTTACTCATGGCTAGCCAAAAACATTCAGTACTTC	CASSYSWLAKNIQYF
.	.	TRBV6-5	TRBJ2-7	TGTGCCAGCAGTTACACTCCCGGGCCTCGCTCCTACGAGCAGTACTTC	CASSYTPGPRSYEQYF
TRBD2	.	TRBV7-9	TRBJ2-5	TGTGCCAGCAGCGAGCGGGGGCAGGGCGGGACCCAGTACTTC	CASSERGQGGTQYF
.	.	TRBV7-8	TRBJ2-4	TGTGCCAGCAGCCCTCGAGTAGCCAAAAACATTCAGTACTTC	CASSPRVAKNIQYF
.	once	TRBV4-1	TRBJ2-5	TGCGCCAGCAGCCAAGGGCGTTTCCAAGAGACCCAGTACTTC	CASSQGRFQETQYF
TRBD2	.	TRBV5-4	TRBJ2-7	TGTGCCAGCAGCTTTCTTTCGGGAGGGCCCTACGAGCAGTACTTC	CASSFLSGGPYEQYF
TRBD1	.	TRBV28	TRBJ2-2	TGTGCCAGCCGACAGGGATCAGTGGGGGAGCTGTTTTTT	CASRQGSVGELFF
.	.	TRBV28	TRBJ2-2	TGTGCCAGCAGTCCCCTCAGGTCGGAGGTTGGGTCGGACGGGGAGCTGTTTTTT	CASSPLRSEVGSDGELFF
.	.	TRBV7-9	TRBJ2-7	TGTGCCAGCAGCCACGGTGCCTACGAGCAGTACTTC	CASSHGAYEQYF
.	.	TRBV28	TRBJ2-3	TGTGCCAGCAGTTTGTTCGTGGGGTCCGCGGATACGCAGTATTTT	CASSLFVGSADTQYF
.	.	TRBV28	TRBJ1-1	TGTGCCAGCAGTTTATTCGCCAGGGGGAACACTGAAGCTTTCTTT	CASSLFARGNTEAFF
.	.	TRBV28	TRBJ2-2	TGTGCCAGCAGTGGAGGGGGCATTGGCAACACCGGGGAGCTGTTTTTT	CASSGGGIGNTGELFF
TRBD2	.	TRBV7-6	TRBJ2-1	TGTGCCAGCACCGAACTAGCGGGAGGGCACAATGAGCAGTTCTTC	CASTELAGGHNEQFF
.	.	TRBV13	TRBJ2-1	TGTGCCAGCAGGCCTCTAGCGAGGGGAGACAATGAGCAGTTCTTC	CASRPLARGDNEQFF
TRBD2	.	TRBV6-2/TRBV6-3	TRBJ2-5	TGTGCCAGCAGTTACTCGATCCCTAGCGGGGACCAAGAGACCCAGTACTTC	CASSYSIPSGDQETQYF
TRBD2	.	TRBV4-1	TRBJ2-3	TGCGCCAGCAACCTAGCGGCTAGCACAGATACGCAGTATTTT	CASNLAASTDTQYF